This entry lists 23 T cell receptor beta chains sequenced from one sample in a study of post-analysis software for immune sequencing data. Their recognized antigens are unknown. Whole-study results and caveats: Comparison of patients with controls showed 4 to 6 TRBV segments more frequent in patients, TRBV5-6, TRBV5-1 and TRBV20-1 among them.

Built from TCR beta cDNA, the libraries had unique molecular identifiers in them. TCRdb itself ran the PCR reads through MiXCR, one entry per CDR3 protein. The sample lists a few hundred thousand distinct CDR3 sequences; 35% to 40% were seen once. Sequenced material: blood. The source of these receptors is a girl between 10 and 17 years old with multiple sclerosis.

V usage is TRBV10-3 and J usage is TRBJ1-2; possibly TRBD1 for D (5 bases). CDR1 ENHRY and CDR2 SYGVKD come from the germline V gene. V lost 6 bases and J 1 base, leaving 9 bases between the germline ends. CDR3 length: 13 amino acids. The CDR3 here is CAISQQVNYGYTF. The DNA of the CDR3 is TGTGCCATCAGCCAACAGGTTAACTATGGCTACACCTTC.

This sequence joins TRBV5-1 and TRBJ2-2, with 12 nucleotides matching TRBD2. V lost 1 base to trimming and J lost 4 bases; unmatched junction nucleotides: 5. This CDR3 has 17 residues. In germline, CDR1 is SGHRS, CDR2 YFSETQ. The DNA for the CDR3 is TGCGCCAGCAGCTTGTTGACTAGCGGGAGTACCACCGGGGAGCTGTTTTTT. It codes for CASSLLTSGSTTGELFF.

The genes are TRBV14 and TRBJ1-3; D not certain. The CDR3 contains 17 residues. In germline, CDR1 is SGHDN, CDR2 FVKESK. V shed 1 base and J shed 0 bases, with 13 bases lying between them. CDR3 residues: CASSQGSQLHSGNTIYF. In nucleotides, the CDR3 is TGTGCCAGCAGCCAAGGTTCGCAACTTCACTCTGGAAACACCATATATTTT.

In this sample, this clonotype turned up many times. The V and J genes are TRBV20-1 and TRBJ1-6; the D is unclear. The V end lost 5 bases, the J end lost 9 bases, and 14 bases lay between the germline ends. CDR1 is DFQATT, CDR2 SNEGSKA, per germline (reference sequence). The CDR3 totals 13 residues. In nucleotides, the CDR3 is TGCAGTGCTCGCCCTGGGATCGGTTCACCCCTCCACTTT. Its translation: CSARPGIGSPLHF.

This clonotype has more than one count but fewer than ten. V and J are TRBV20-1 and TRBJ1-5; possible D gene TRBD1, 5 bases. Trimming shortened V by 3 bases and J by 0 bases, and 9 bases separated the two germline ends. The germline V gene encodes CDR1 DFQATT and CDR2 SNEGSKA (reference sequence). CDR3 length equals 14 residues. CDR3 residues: CSASRAYSNQPQHF. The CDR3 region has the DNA TGCAGTGCTAGCAGGGCGTATAGCAATCAGCCCCAGCATTTT.

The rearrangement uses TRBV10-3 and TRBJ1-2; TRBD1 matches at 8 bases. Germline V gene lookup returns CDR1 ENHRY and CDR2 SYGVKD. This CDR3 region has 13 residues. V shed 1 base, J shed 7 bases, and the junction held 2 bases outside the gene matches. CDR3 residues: CAISEFDRGGYTF. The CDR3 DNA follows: TGTGCCATCAGTGAGTTCGACAGGGGTGGCTACACCTTC.

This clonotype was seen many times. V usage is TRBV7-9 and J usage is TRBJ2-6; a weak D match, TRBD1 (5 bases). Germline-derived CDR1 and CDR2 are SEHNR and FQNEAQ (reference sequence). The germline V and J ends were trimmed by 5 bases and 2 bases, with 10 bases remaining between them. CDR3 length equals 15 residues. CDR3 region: CASSPQGAGANVLTF. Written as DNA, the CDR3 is TGTGCCAGCAGCCCCCAGGGCGCTGGGGCCAACGTCCTGACTTTC. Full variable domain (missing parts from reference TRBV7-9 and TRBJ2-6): DTGVSQNPRHKITKRGQNVTFRCDPISEHNRLYWYRQTLGQGPEFLTYFQNEAQLEKSRLLSDRFSAERPKGSFSTLEIQRTEQGDSAMYLCASSPQGAGANVLTFGAGSRLTVL.

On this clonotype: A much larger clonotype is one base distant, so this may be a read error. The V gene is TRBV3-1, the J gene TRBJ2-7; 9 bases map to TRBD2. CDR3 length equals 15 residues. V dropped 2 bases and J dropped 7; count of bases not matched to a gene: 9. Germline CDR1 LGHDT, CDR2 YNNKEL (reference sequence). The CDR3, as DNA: TGTGCCAGCAGCCAACTAGCGGGGATCTACAATGAGCAGTACTTC. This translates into CASSQLAGIYNEQYF.

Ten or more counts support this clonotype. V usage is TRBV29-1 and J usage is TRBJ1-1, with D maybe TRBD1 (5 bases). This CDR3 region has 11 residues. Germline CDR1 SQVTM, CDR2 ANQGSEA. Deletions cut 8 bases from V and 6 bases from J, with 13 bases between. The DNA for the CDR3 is TGCAGCTCCTGGGGGGAATCTGAAGCTTTCTTT. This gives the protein CSSWGESEAFF.

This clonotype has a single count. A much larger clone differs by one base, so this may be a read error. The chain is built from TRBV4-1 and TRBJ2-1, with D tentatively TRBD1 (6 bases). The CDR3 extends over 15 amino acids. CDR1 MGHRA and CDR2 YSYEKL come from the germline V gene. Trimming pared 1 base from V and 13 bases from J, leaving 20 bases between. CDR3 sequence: CASSQGRGGGETQFF. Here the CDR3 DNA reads TGCGCCAGCAGCCAAGGCAGGGGTGGGGGAGAGACCCAGTTCTTC.

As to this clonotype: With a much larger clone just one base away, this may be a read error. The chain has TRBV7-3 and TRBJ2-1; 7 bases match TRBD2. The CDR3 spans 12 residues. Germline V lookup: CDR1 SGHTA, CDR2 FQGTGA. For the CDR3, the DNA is TGTGTCAGCAGCCTCCATGGGGACTATACGTTCTTC. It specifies CVSSLHGDYTFF.

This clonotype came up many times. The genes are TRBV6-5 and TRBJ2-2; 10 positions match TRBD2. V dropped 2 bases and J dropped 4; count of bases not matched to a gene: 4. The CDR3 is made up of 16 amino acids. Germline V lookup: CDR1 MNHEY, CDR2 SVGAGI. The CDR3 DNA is TGTGCCAGCAGTTACCCACTAGCGGGGAGCACCGGGGAGCTGTTTTTT. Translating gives CASSYPLAGSTGELFF.

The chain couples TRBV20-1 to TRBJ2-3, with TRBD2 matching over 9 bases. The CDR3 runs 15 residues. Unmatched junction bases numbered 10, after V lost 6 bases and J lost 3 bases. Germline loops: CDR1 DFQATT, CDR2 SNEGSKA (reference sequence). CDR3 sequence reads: CSAEGAGGYTDTQYF. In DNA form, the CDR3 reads TGCAGTGCCGAGGGGGCGGGGGGGTATACAGATACGCAGTATTTT.

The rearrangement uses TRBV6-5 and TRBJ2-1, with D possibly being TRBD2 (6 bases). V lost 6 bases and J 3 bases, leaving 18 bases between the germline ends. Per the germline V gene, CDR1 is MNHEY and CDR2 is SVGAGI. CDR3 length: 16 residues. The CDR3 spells CASSTALANLYNEQFF. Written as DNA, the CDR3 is TGTGCCAGCAGCACTGCCCTAGCGAACCTCTACAATGAGCAGTTCTTC.

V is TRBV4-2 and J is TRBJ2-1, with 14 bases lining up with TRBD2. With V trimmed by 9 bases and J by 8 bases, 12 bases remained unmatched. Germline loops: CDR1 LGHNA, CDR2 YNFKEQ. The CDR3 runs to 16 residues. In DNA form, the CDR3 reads TGTGCCAGTAGTAACCCGACTAGCGGGGGGGCCTATGAGCAGTTCTTC. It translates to CASSNPTSGGAYEQFF.

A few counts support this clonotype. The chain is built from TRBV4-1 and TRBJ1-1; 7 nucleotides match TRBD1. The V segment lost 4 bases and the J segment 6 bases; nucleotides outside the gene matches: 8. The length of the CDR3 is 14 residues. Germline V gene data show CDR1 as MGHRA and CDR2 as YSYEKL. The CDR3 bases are TGCGCCAGCAGCCTTCGACAGGGAGGCCCTGAAGCTTTCTTT. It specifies CASSLRQGGPEAFF.

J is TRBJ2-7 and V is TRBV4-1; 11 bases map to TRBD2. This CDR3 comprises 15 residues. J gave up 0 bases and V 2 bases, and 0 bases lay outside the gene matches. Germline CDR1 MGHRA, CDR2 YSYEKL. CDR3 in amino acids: CASSQTSGGSYEQYF. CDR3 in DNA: TGCGCCAGCAGCCAAACTAGCGGGGGCTCCTACGAGCAGTACTTC.

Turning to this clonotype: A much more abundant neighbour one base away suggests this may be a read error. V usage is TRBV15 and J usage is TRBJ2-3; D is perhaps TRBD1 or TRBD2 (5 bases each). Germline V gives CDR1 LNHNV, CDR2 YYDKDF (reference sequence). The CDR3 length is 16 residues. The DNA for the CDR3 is TGTGCCACCAGCAGAGATATGCAGGGACCCACAGATAGGCAGTATTTT. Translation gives CATSRDMQGPTDRQYF.

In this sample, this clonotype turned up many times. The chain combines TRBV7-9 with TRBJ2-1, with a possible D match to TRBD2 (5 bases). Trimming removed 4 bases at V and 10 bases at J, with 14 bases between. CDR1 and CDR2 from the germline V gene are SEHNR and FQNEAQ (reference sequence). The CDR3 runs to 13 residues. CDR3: CASSSQEAREQFF. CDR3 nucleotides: TGTGCCAGCAGCTCCCAGGAGGCCAGGGAGCAGTTCTTC.

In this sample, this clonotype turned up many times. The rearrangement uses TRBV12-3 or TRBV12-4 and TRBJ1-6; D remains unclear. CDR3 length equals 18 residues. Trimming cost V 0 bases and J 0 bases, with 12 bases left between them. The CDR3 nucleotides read TGTGCCAGCAGTTTAGCGCGGGCAGCGAGCTCCTATAATTCACCCCTCCACTTT. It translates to CASSLARAASSYNSPLHF.

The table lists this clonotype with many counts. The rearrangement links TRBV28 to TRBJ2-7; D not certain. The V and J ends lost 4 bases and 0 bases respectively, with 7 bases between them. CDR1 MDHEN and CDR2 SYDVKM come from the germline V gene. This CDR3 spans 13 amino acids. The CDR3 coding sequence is TGTGCCAGCAGTTCCTCAAGCTCCTACGAGCAGTACTTC. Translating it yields CASSSSSSYEQYF. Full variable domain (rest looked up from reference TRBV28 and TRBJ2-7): DVKVTQSSRYLVKRTGEKVFLECVQDMDHENMFWYRQDPGLGLRLIYFSYDVKMKEKGDIPEGYSVSREKKERFSLILESASTNQTSMYLCASSSSSSYEQYFGPGTRLTVT.

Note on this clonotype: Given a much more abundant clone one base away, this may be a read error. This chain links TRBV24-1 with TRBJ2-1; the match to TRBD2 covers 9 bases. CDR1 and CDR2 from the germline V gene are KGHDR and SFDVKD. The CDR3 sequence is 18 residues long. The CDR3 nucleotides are TGTGCCGCCAGTGAAGGGACTAGCCTTTTTAGCTCCTACAATGAGCAGTTCTTC. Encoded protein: CAASEGTSLFSSYNEQFF.

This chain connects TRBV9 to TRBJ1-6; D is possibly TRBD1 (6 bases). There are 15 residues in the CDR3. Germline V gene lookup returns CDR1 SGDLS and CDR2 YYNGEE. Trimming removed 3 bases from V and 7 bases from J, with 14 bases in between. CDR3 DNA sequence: TGTGCCAGCAGCGCTCGGGGGCAGGCAAATTCACCCCTCCACTTT. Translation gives CASSARGQANSPLHF.